A selection of T cell receptor beta chains follows, all from one sample in a study of T cell changes during pregnancy in multiple sclerosis. Clones were sequenced by immunoSEQ multiplex PCR, and TCRdb holds only the in-frame ones, with some missing. The sample holds roughly 30,000 clones; approximately 91% are singletons and the top ten take about 0.5%. The sequencing used CD4+ T cells from peripheral blood mononuclear cells, collected in the first trimester of pregnancy. These receptors all come from a female donor in good health, enrolled as a control in a pregnancy study. Both conserved end residues are part of each CDR3. The D gene is left open where the match is weak. Expanded clones get a size class; other rows say once, few or many, or leave the size out.

CDR3 protein: CASSLGVGLAGVVYEQYF
CDR3 DNA: TGTGCCAGCAGCTTGGGAGTAGGACTAGCGGGAGTCGTGTACGAGCAGTACTTC
clone size: -
J gene: TRBJ2-7
V gene: TRBV5-4
D gene: TRBD2

CDR3 protein: CASSPGTTTGELFF
CDR3 DNA: TGTGCCAGCTCACCCGGGACTACCACCGGGGAGCTGTTTTTT
clone size: few
J gene: TRBJ2-2
V gene: TRBV18
D gene: TRBD2

CDR3 protein: CASSLGVAETQYF
CDR3 DNA: TGCGCCAGCAGCTTGGGGGTAGCAGAGACCCAGTACTTC
clone size: few
J gene: TRBJ2-5
V gene: TRBV5-1
D gene: -

CDR3 protein: CASSEGTEQFF
CDR3 DNA: TGTGCCAGCAGTGAGGGGACAGAGCAGTTCTTC
clone size: -
J gene: TRBJ2-1
V gene: TRBV2
D gene: -

CDR3 protein: CASSITQVVNTEAFF
CDR3 DNA: TGTGCCAGCAGTATAACACAGGTGGTGAACACTGAAGCTTTCTTT
clone size: -
J gene: TRBJ1-1
V gene: TRBV6-5
D gene: -

CDR3 protein: CATSGRLAGYNEQFF
CDR3 DNA: TGTGCCACCAGCGGACGACTAGCGGGGTACAATGAGCAGTTCTTC
clone size: -
J gene: TRBJ2-1
V gene: TRBV15
D gene: TRBD2

CDR3 protein: CASSPHGRQPIETQYF
CDR3 DNA: TGTGCCAGCAGTCCGCACGGGAGGCAACCTATAGAGACCCAGTACTTC
clone size: -
J gene: TRBJ2-5
V gene: TRBV28
D gene: TRBD2

CDR3 protein: CSVELGGEKLFF
CDR3 DNA: TGCAGCGTTGAATTAGGAGGGGAAAAACTGTTTTTT
clone size: -
J gene: TRBJ1-4
V gene: TRBV29-1
D gene: -

CDR3 protein: CASSYSGTPIGYEQYF
CDR3 DNA: TGTGCCAGCAGTTACTCGGGGACACCAATCGGCTACGAGCAGTACTTC
clone size: -
J gene: TRBJ2-7
V gene: TRBV6-5
D gene: -

CDR3 protein: CSVEDRSVETQYF
CDR3 DNA: TGCAGCGTTGAAGACAGGTCTGTAGAGACCCAGTACTTC
clone size: -
J gene: TRBJ2-5
V gene: TRBV29-1
D gene: -

CDR3 protein: CASSGREGGTNEKLFF
CDR3 DNA: TGTGCCAGCAGTGGTAGAGAGGGAGGTACTAATGAAAAACTGTTTTTT
clone size: -
J gene: TRBJ1-4
V gene: TRBV6-1
D gene: -

CDR3 protein: CSVVGGQETQYF
CDR3 DNA: TGCAGCGTTGTTGGCGGCCAAGAGACCCAGTACTTC
clone size: -
J gene: TRBJ2-5
V gene: TRBV29-1
D gene: -

CDR3 protein: CASSTGLAGTDTQYF
CDR3 DNA: TGTGCCAGTAGTACTGGACTAGCGGGCACAGATACGCAGTATTTT
clone size: -
J gene: TRBJ2-3
V gene: TRBV19
D gene: TRBD2

CDR3 protein: CASSDSGGHEQYF
CDR3 DNA: TGTGCCAGCAGCGACTCAGGGGGCCACGAGCAGTACTTC
clone size: -
J gene: TRBJ2-7
V gene: TRBV7-9
D gene: TRBD1

CDR3 protein: CASSLAGGQGRTEAFF
CDR3 DNA: TGTGCCAGCAGCTTAGCGGGGGGACAGGGGCGCACTGAAGCTTTCTTT
clone size: -
J gene: TRBJ1-1
V gene: TRBV7-2
D gene: TRBD1

CDR3 protein: CAWSHGRQGREKLFF
CDR3 DNA: TGTGCCTGGAGCCACGGTAGACAGGGGCGGGAAAAACTGTTTTTT
clone size: -
J gene: TRBJ1-4
V gene: TRBV30
D gene: TRBD1

CDR3 protein: CAISEGVGANTGELFF
CDR3 DNA: TGTGCCATCAGTGAGGGGGTGGGGGCTAACACCGGGGAGCTGTTTTTT
clone size: -
J gene: TRBJ2-2
V gene: TRBV10-3
D gene: -

CDR3 protein: CASSLGTEQYEQYF
CDR3 DNA: TGTGCCAGCAGCTTAGGGACAGAACAATACGAGCAGTACTTC
clone size: once
J gene: TRBJ2-7
V gene: TRBV7-8
D gene: -

CDR3 protein: CAWSVQGVEQFF
CDR3 DNA: TGTGCCTGGAGTGTACAAGGGGTAGAGCAGTTCTTC
clone size: -
J gene: TRBJ2-1
V gene: TRBV30
D gene: -

CDR3 protein: CASSLGGLAVSSYEQYF
CDR3 DNA: TGCGCCAGCAGCTTGGGGGGACTAGCGGTAAGCTCCTACGAGCAGTACTTC
clone size: -
J gene: TRBJ2-7
V gene: TRBV5-1
D gene: TRBD2

CDR3 protein: CASRTSGRNTGELFF
CDR3 DNA: TGTGCCAGCAGGACTAGCGGGAGGAACACCGGGGAGCTGTTTTTT
clone size: once
J gene: TRBJ2-2
V gene: TRBV18
D gene: TRBD2